The source of this T cell receptor beta chain is a study of T cells in localized non-small cell lung cancer. Whole-study results and caveats: Only one tumor region went through sequencing, so heterogeneity may still be there. Uninvolved adjacent lung had higher T cell clonality than tumor and all other tissues. The study linked higher blood T cell density to longer overall survival. Adjacent lung held a median 57 of the top 100 tumor clones.

TCRdb's table, derived via immunoSEQ multiplex PCR, lists solely in-frame clones and lacks some. Found here are around 39,000 clones, 80% to 90% of them singletons; the top ten hold less than 3.5%. Germline V gene sequence: CDR1 SGHKS, CDR2 YYEKEE (reference sequence). There are 17 residues in the CDR3. V gave up 3 bases and J gave up 2 bases, with 19 bases separating them. Worth noting for this clone: The antigen is undetermined.

The input for sequencing was peripheral blood, taken before any cancer treatment. This TCR was recovered from a woman aged 35-75 years with stage I lung adenocarcinoma. The chain joins TRBV5-5 to TRBJ2-3; D gene ambiguous. The CDR3 nucleotides are TGTGCCAGCAGCTCGTCACGCGTGAGCCCCTACACAGATACGCAGTATTTT. It codes for CASSSSRVSPYTDTQYF.